This TCR beta chain derives from a study of CD8 T cells in Susac syndrome. This clonotype was seen only once. The CDR3 has 14 residues. V gave up 6 bases and J gave up 6 bases, with 15 bases separating them. Germline V gene lookup returns CDR1 DFQATT and CDR2 SNEGSKA (reference sequence). The authors reverse transcribed roughly 0.5 to 1 ug RNA with random hexamers. TCRdb redid the calling of the immunoSEQ multiplex PCR reads with MiXCR, one entry per CDR3 protein. Here the sample spans 150,000 to 200,000 distinct CDR3 sequences, approximately 96% being singletons. Controls comprised healthy donors matched for age and sex.

The rearrangement uses TRBV20-1 and TRBJ1-6; the D is unclear. The clonotype was recovered from a human donor in good health. Sample: CD4+ T cells from PBMCs. As DNA, the CDR3 is TGCAGTGCCTTACATGGGGTTTCTAATTCACCCCTCCACTTT. This sequence encodes CSALHGVSNSPLHF.